This TCR beta chain derives from a study of CD8 T cells in Susac syndrome. From germline, CDR1 is MNHNS and CDR2 SASEGT. The CDR3 is 18 amino acids. The junction had 11 bases not matched to a gene; V was cut back by 5 bases and J by 4 bases. An input of about 0.5 to 1 ug of RNA was subjected to reverse transcription using random hexamers. The amplification used immunoSEQ multiplex PCR on TCR beta CDR3; it spanned 54 Vbeta and 13 Jbeta. Using its own MiXCR run on the immunoSEQ multiplex PCR reads, TCRdb lists one record per CDR3 protein. The table has roughly 150,000 distinct CDR3 sequences, roughly 93% seen once. The authors carried out high-throughput sequencing of TCR beta. They applied it to CD8+ and CD4+ T cells obtained from blood. Both CD4+ and CD8+ T cells were negatively isolated, and TEMRA cells underwent FACS enrichment.

Specimen: CD4+ T cells from PBMCs. The rearrangement uses TRBV6-1 and TRBJ2-2; 12 positions match TRBD2. The clonotype was recovered from a human donor in good health. The CDR3 DNA reads as TGTGCCAGCAGTCCAGGGCTAGCGGGGGGGCGGGTCACCGGGGAGCTGTTTTTT. Amino acid sequence: CASSPGLAGGRVTGELFF.